The 17 T cell receptor beta chains reported below all come from one sample, sequenced in a study of shared clonotypes between healthy human individuals. Assay: immunoSEQ multiplex PCR; the TCRdb copy retains only in-frame clones and omits some. The sample shows about 700,000 clones, about 91% of them seen only once. Naive CD8 cells lacked CD45RO and underwent positive selection for CCR7, leaving out terminally differentiated effector memory CD45RA+ cells. Sequencing was carried out using naive CD8+ T cells sorted from blood. Every receptor here comes from a man between 25 and 39 years old in good health.

Only one count was recorded for this clone. CDR3 nucleotides: TGTGCCAGCACCTTCTTACAGGGTGAAGCTTTCTTT. Translation gives CASTFLQGEAFF. The chain uses TRBV9 and TRBJ1-1; possibly TRBD1 for D (6 bases). Trimming took 6 bases from V and 7 from J, leaving 13 bases between them. This CDR3 comprises 12 residues. The germline V gene encodes CDR1 SGDLS and CDR2 YYNGEE.

With respect to this clone: The junction differs from germline at one of its ends, possibly a read error. The chain is built from TRBV4-1 and TRBJ2-7, with 7 bases fitting TRBD2. The CDR3 covers 17 residues. The germline V gene has CDR1 MGHRA and CDR2 YSYEKL. The CDR3 DNA is TGCGCCAGCAGCCTTGTCTCCCGGGGGAGGGCTTCCTTCGAGCAGTACTTC. This sequence encodes CASSLVSRGRASFEQYF.

The chain recombines TRBV19 with TRBJ1-1; no definite D call. V was trimmed by 3 bases and J by 2 bases, leaving 10 bases between them. CDR1 is LNHDA, CDR2 SQIVND, per germline (reference sequence). This CDR3 is 14 amino acids long. The CDR3 sequence: CASSIVKGNTEAFF. The CDR3 DNA is TGTGCCAGTAGTATTGTGAAGGGCAACACTGAAGCTTTCTTT.

The chain combines TRBV4-1 with TRBJ1-5; the D is unclear. The CDR3 loop spans 16 amino acids. Deletions cut 0 bases from V and 0 bases from J, with 9 bases between. Germline values: CDR1 MGHRA, CDR2 YSYEKL. As DNA, the CDR3 is TGCGCCAGCAGCCAAGATGATAATAATAGCAATCAGCCCCAGCATTTT. It is translated as CASSQDDNNSNQPQHF.

The CDR3 DNA sequence: TGTGCCAGCAGCTTACCAAGACAGGGGATTGAAGCTTTCTTT. Its translation: CASSLPRQGIEAFF. V is TRBV7-2 and J is TRBJ1-1; 8 nucleotides agree with TRBD1. The CDR3 extends over 14 amino acids. The V gene's germline CDR1 is SGHTA and CDR2 FQGNSA. Unmatched junction bases numbered 6, after V lost 2 bases and J lost 7 bases.

The gene calls are TRBV11-2 and TRBJ2-1, with 9 bases that match TRBD2. The germline V gene encodes CDR1 SGHAT and CDR2 FQNNGV. The CDR3 is made up of 14 amino acids. J was trimmed by 4 bases and V by 6 bases; bases with no gene match: 4. CDR3 amino acids: CASRPSGIYNEQFF. CDR3 sequence (DNA): TGTGCCAGCAGACCTAGCGGGATATACAATGAGCAGTTCTTC.

This clone is a singleton in its sample. This chain uses TRBV7-9 with TRBJ1-1; no clear D gene. Deletions cut 6 bases from V and 6 bases from J, with 14 bases between. This CDR3 spans 13 amino acids. Germline V gene sequence: CDR1 SEHNR, CDR2 FQNEAQ (reference sequence). CDR3 in DNA: TGTGCCAGCAGACACGGCGCGGACCCTGAAGCTTTCTTT. Amino acids: CASRHGADPEAFF.

The chain joins TRBV28 to TRBJ2-7, with D unresolved. Deletions cut 2 bases from V and 0 bases from J, with 11 bases between. The CDR3 spans 15 residues. Germline values: CDR1 MDHEN, CDR2 SYDVKM. DNA for the CDR3: TGTGCCAGCAGTTTAGGCCCCCCTGGCTCCTACGAGCAGTACTTC. This codes for CASSLGPPGSYEQYF.

This sequence joins TRBV20-1 and TRBJ2-7; D call uncertain. From germline, CDR1 is DFQATT and CDR2 SNEGSKA (reference sequence). The CDR3 sequence is 10 residues long. Trimming cost V 2 bases and J 6 bases, with 5 bases left between them. CDR3: CSARYGEQYF. In nucleotides, the CDR3 is TGCAGTGCTAGATATGGCGAGCAGTACTTC.

The chain employs TRBV5-1 and TRBJ2-1; 7 bases agree with TRBD2. The CDR3 sequence is 15 residues long. Germline V gene sequence: CDR1 SGHRS, CDR2 YFSETQ. Trimming took 4 bases from V and 0 from J; bases not matched to a gene: 4. CDR3 coding DNA: TGCGCCAGCAGCGCGCGGGAGACCTCCTACAATGAGCAGTTCTTC. Its protein product is CASSARETSYNEQFF.

This chain links TRBV7-9 with TRBJ2-3, with D perhaps matching TRBD2 (5 bases). The CDR3 spans 18 residues. Germline CDR1 reads SEHNR; CDR2 reads FQNEAQ (reference sequence). Trimming stripped 4 bases from V and 1 base from J, with 21 bases between. CDR3: CASSSNRAGFVGTDTQYF. CDR3 sequence (DNA): TGTGCCAGCAGCTCCAATCGCGCGGGTTTCGTGGGCACAGATACGCAGTATTTT.

This clone came up once. V gene TRBV11-2 combines with J gene TRBJ2-5; unclear D gene. This CDR3 region has 14 residues. Trimming removed 1 base from V and 1 base from J, with 7 bases in between. Germline V gives CDR1 SGHAT, CDR2 FQNNGV. In nucleotides, the CDR3 is TGTGCCAGCAGCTTAGGGTGGGGCCAAGAGACCCAGTACTTC. This gives the protein CASSLGWGQETQYF.

The chain carries TRBV7-8 and TRBJ2-7; no clear D gene. CDR3 length equals 15 residues. V lost 5 bases to trimming and J lost 6 bases, with 20 bases between them. Germline V gene sequence: CDR1 SGHVS, CDR2 FQNEAQ. CDR3 protein: CASSPRRAPSFEQYF. As DNA, the CDR3 is TGTGCCAGCAGCCCCCGTAGGGCGCCAAGCTTCGAGCAGTACTTC.

This clone was detected once. The chain couples TRBV7-2 to TRBJ2-1; D possibly corresponds to TRBD2 (5 bases). The germline V and J ends were trimmed by 1 base and 3 bases, with 13 bases remaining between them. Germline-derived CDR1 and CDR2 are SGHTA and FQGNSA. The CDR3 contains 16 residues. DNA of the CDR3: TGTGCCAGCAGCTTAGGTGGCGGGCCCGTCTACAATGAGCAGTTCTTC. Its translation: CASSLGGGPVYNEQFF.

In this sample, this clone turned up once. The chain carries TRBV28 and TRBJ2-3, with 10 bases matching TRBD1. The CDR3 runs 18 residues. The germline gives CDR1 MDHEN, CDR2 SYDVKM. Trimming at V came to 7 bases and at J to 4 bases, leaving 17 bases not matched to a gene. This chain's CDR3 is CASTYLPLPGQGSDTQYF. CDR3 sequence (DNA): TGTGCCAGCACCTATCTCCCCCTTCCGGGACAGGGGTCAGATACGCAGTATTTT. The whole variable domain, remainder taken from reference TRBV28 and TRBJ2-3, is DVKVTQSSRYLVKRTGEKVFLECVQDMDHENMFWYRQDPGLGLRLIYFSYDVKMKEKGDIPEGYSVSREKKERFSLILESASTNQTSMYLCASTYLPLPGQGSDTQYFGPGTRLTVL.

This chain joins TRBV10-3 and TRBJ1-1, with D uncertain. The CDR3 spans 12 residues. Germline lookup yields CDR1 ENHRY and CDR2 SYGVKD. The ends were cut back, 3 bases at V and 7 bases at J, with 9 bases in the middle. CDR3 protein: CAISDNLYEAFF. The CDR3 DNA sequence: TGTGCCATCAGTGATAACTTATATGAAGCTTTCTTT.

The J gene is TRBJ2-1, the V gene TRBV12-5, with 7 bases lining up with TRBD2. V shed 6 bases, J shed 3 bases, and the junction held 8 bases outside the gene matches. Germline assignment: CDR1 LGHNT and CDR2 FRNRAP. This CDR3 comprises 15 residues. The CDR3: CASGPHWGGYNEQFF. CDR3 in DNA: TGTGCTAGTGGACCCCATTGGGGGGGCTACAATGAGCAGTTCTTC. Full variable domain (remainder filled in from reference TRBV12-5 and TRBJ2-1): DARVTQTPRHKVTEMGQEVTMRCQPILGHNTVFWYRQTMMQGLELLAYFRNRAPLDDSGMPKDRFSAEMPDATLATLKIQPSEPRDSAVYFCASGPHWGGYNEQFFGPGTRLTVL.